The 16 T cell receptor beta chains reported below all come from one sample, sequenced in a study of neoadjuvant anti-PD-1 for oral cavity cancer. The time point denotes: after neoadjuvant nivolumab, at surgical resection. Produced via immunoSEQ multiplex PCR; TCRdb's table is partial and in-frame only. The profile covers 40,000 or so clones, with 35% to 40% appearing a single time and about a sixth taken by the ten largest. Sequenced material: tumor tissue, taken after nivolumab (anti-PD-1) treatment. The receptors were sampled from a person between 40 and 85 years old with oral cavity squamous cell carcinoma.

This clone turned up a few times. The chain combines TRBV27 with TRBJ2-7; D is undetermined. Germline loops: CDR1 MNHEY, CDR2 SMNVEV (reference sequence). Trimming took off 4 bases at V and 2 bases at J, with 15 bases between the two ends. The CDR3 extends over 15 amino acids. The CDR3 bases are TGTGCCAGCAGTTCCGCTACCCGACGGACCTACGAGCAGTACTTC. This gives the protein CASSSATRRTYEQYF.

This rearrangement joins TRBV11-2 to TRBJ2-7, with 7 positions matching TRBD1. The CDR3 extends over 14 amino acids. The germline V gene has CDR1 SGHAT and CDR2 FQNNGV. With V trimmed by 6 bases and J by 2 bases, 7 bases remained unmatched. The chain's CDR3 is CASRRGQGAYEQYF. The DNA of the CDR3 is TGTGCCAGCAGGAGGGGGCAGGGGGCCTACGAGCAGTACTTC. Complete variable domain (other parts from reference TRBV11-2 and TRBJ2-7): EAGVAQSPRYKIIEKRQSVAFWCNPISGHATLYWYQQILGQGPKLLIQFQNNGVVDDSQLPKDRFSAERLKGVDSTLKIQPAKLEDSAVYLCASRRGQGAYEQYFGPGTRLTVT.

This clone has just a few counts. This chain connects TRBV6-5 to TRBJ2-7; tentatively, D is TRBD1 (6 bases). The length of the CDR3 is 11 residues. CDR1 is MNHEY and CDR2 is SVGAGI in the germline V gene. V lost 5 bases and J lost 6, with 8 bases in between. The CDR3 coding sequence is TGTGCCAGCAGTACAGGGTTCGAGCAGTACTTC. Translated, it gives CASSTGFEQYF.

This clone was seen more than once but under ten times. The rearrangement links TRBV28 to TRBJ2-2; D ambiguous. The CDR3 loop spans 16 amino acids. The germline V and J ends were trimmed by 2 bases and 0 bases, with 10 bases remaining between them. Germline CDR1 MDHEN, CDR2 SYDVKM. CDR3 DNA: TGTGCCAGCAGTTTACAGACGGGTTCGAACACCGGGGAGCTGTTTTTT. This gives the protein CASSLQTGSNTGELFF.

The genes are TRBV4-1 and TRBJ1-1, with a weak D call TRBD1 (5 bases). Germline V gene sequence: CDR1 MGHRA, CDR2 YSYEKL. With 1 base removed from V and 3 bases from J, the gap between germline ends came to 9 bases. The CDR3 runs to 14 residues. CDR3 in DNA: TGCGCCAGCAGCCAAGTAGGGACGCACACTGAAGCTTTCTTT. It is translated as CASSQVGTHTEAFF.

The chain is built from TRBV9 and TRBJ2-7; a possible D gene is TRBD1 (6 bases). Germline CDR1 is SGDLS and CDR2 is YYNGEE. Trimming removed 4 bases at V and 2 bases at J, with 13 bases between. This CDR3 is 14 amino acids long. The CDR3 nucleotides read TGTGCCAGCAGCAAAACAGGGATGACCTACGAGCAGTACTTC. It specifies CASSKTGMTYEQYF.

CDR3: CASSQETRVADEQFF. Here the CDR3 DNA reads TGTGCCAGCAGCCAGGAGACTCGGGTCGCTGATGAGCAGTTCTTC. The chain combines TRBV4-2 with TRBJ2-1, with D hard to call. CDR1 LGHNA and CDR2 YNFKEQ come from the germline V gene. The CDR3 covers 15 residues. Trimming removed 3 bases from V and 8 bases from J, with 17 bases in between.

This clone was observed at least ten times. This chain links TRBV4-3 with TRBJ1-5; D is uncertain. This CDR3 spans 15 amino acids. Per germline, CDR1 LGHNA and CDR2 YSLEER. V dropped 1 base and J dropped 4 bases, with 11 bases sitting between them. CDR3 nucleotide sequence: TGCGCCAGCAGCCAAGCTCGGGGAATTAATCAGCCCCAGCATTTT. Amino acids: CASSQARGINQPQHF.

This chain connects TRBV28 to TRBJ2-7, with D maybe TRBD1 (6 bases). The CDR3 totals 16 residues. The V end was cut by 3 bases, the J end by 0 bases, with 15 bases between. Germline V CDR1 and CDR2: MDHEN, SYDVKM. In DNA, the CDR3 is TGTGCCAGCAGTTTGGGCACAGGGATTAGCTCCTACGAGCAGTACTTC. Translation gives CASSLGTGISSYEQYF.

This chain uses TRBV10-3 with TRBJ2-7; maybe TRBD2 (6 bases). The V end lost 4 bases, the J end lost 6 bases, and 10 bases lay between the germline ends. This CDR3 contains 12 residues. The germline V gene encodes CDR1 ENHRY and CDR2 SYGVKD. The chain's CDR3 is CAISARDSEQYF. CDR3 bases: TGTGCCATCAGTGCCCGGGACTCCGAGCAGTACTTC.

The sample holds a few counts of this clone. The chain employs TRBV7-8 and TRBJ1-3; 8 bases fit TRBD1. The CDR3 has 16 residues. The germline V gene encodes CDR1 SGHVS and CDR2 FQNEAQ. V gave up 5 bases and J gave up 3 bases; unmatched junction bases: 9. CDR3 bases: TGTGCCAGCAGCGCGGGACAGGCCAAGGTTGGAAACACCATATATTTT. It codes for CASSAGQAKVGNTIYF.

This rearrangement joins TRBV7-9 to TRBJ1-4; the D is unclear. V gave up 2 bases and J gave up 4 bases, with 8 bases separating them. Looked up from germline, CDR1 is SEHNR and CDR2 is FQNEAQ (reference sequence). This CDR3 has 14 amino acids. CDR3 region: CASSLSSDNEKLFF. The CDR3 nucleotides read TGTGCCAGCAGCTTAAGCAGTGATAATGAAAAACTGTTTTTT. Drawing the rest from reference TRBV7-9 and TRBJ1-4, the complete variable domain is DTGVSQNPRHKITKRGQNVTFRCDPISEHNRLYWYRQTLGQGPEFLTYFQNEAQLEKSRLLSDRFSAERPKGSFSTLEIQRTEQGDSAMYLCASSLSSDNEKLFFGSGTQLSVL.

The chain joins TRBV6-1 to TRBJ1-1; D possibly corresponds to TRBD1 (6 bases). Germline CDR1 is MNHNS and CDR2 is SASEGT. The CDR3 loop spans 15 amino acids. The V gene lost 8 bases and the J gene lost 1 base, with 17 bases spanning the gap. CDR3 sequence: CASGRRGGGNTEAFF. CDR3 bases: TGTGCCAGCGGAAGAAGGGGAGGGGGGAACACTGAAGCTTTCTTT.

This clone showed up just once. This chain links TRBV5-1 with TRBJ2-5, with TRBD1 matching over 7 bases. The CDR3 runs to 15 residues. V dropped 4 bases and J dropped 4; count of bases not matched to a gene: 10. CDR1 and CDR2 from the germline V gene are SGHRS and YFSETQ. CDR3 DNA: TGCGCCAGCAGCGGCCGGGACAGTCTCATAGAGACCCAGTACTTC. Residues: CASSGRDSLIETQYF.

The chain couples TRBV4-2 to TRBJ1-4; 7 bases are shared with TRBD1. The V segment lost 4 bases and the J segment 7 bases; nucleotides outside the gene matches: 9. This CDR3 spans 15 amino acids. CDR1 and CDR2 (germline): LGHNA, YNFKEQ. The CDR3 DNA follows: TGTGCCAGCAGCCTAACCCGGGACAGCCGTGAAAAACTGTTTTTT. Its protein is CASSLTRDSREKLFF.

This rearrangement joins TRBV27 to TRBJ1-2, with 9 bases lining up with TRBD1. With 5 bases clipped from V and 5 bases from J, the junction kept 12 bases outside the gene matches. The CDR3 runs to 16 residues. The germline V gene has CDR1 MNHEY and CDR2 SMNVEV (reference sequence). The CDR3 bases are TGTGCCAGCAGTAAAAATCCGGGACAGGGATTTTATGGCTACACCTTC. Its protein product is CASSKNPGQGFYGYTF.